This T cell receptor (beta chain) was sequenced in a study of CD8 T cells in Susac syndrome. TCR beta from blood CD8+ and CD4+ T cells was sequenced. Both CD4+ and CD8+ T cells were negatively isolated, and TEMRA cells underwent FACS enrichment. This CDR3 is 15 amino acids long. The V gene lost 5 bases and the J gene lost 2 bases, with 12 bases spanning the gap. Germline assignment: CDR1 SGHDN and CDR2 FVKESK. Random hexamers were used to reverse transcribe 0.5 to 1 ug of RNA. Amplification of TCR beta CDR3 by immunoSEQ multiplex PCR spanned 54 Vbeta and 13 Jbeta. Each CDR3 protein gets one entry after TCRdb re-called the immunoSEQ multiplex PCR reads with MiXCR. This sample has 250,000 to 300,000 distinct CDR3 sequences, with 85% found just once.

The sample taken for sequencing was CD8+ T cells from PBMCs. The rearrangement joins TRBV14 to TRBJ2-2; a possible D gene is TRBD1 (6 bases). This sequence originates from a human donor with multiple sclerosis. The CDR3 region is CASSAGTPNTGELFF. CDR3 DNA: TGTGCCAGCAGCGCCGGGACACCTAACACCGGGGAGCTGTTTTTT.